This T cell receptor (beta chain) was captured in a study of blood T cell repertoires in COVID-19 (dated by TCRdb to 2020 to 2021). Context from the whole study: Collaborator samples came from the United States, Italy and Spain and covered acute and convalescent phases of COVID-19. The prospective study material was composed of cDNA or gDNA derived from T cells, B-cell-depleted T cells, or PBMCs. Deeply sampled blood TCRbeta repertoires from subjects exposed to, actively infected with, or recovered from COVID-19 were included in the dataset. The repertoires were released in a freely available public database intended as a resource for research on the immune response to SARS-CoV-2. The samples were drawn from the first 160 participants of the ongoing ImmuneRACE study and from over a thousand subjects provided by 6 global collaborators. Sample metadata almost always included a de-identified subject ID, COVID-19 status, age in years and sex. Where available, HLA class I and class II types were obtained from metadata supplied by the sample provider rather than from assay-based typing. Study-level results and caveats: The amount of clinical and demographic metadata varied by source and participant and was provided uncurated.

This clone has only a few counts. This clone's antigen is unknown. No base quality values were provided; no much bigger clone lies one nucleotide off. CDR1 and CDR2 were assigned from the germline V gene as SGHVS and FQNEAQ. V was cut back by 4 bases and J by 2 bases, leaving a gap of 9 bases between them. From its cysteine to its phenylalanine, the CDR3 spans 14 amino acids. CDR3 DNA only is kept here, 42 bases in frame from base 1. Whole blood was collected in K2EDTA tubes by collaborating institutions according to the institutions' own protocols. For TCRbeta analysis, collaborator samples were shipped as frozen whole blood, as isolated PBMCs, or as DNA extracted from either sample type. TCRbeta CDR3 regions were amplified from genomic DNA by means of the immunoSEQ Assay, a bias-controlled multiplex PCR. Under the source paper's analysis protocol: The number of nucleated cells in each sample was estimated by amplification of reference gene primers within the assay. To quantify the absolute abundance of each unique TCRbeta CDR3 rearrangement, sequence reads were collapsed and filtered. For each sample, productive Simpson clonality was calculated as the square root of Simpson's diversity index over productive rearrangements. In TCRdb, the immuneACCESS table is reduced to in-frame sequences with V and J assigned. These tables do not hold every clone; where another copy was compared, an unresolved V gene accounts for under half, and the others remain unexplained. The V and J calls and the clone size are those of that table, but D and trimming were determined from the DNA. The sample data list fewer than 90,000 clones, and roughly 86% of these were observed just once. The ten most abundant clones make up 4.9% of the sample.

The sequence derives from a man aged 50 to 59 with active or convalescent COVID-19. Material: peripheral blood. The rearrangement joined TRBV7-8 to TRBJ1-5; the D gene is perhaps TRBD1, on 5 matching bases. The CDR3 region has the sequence CASSSLGGNQPQHF. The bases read TGTGCCAGCAGCTCCCTAGGGGGCAATCAGCCCCAGCATTTT.